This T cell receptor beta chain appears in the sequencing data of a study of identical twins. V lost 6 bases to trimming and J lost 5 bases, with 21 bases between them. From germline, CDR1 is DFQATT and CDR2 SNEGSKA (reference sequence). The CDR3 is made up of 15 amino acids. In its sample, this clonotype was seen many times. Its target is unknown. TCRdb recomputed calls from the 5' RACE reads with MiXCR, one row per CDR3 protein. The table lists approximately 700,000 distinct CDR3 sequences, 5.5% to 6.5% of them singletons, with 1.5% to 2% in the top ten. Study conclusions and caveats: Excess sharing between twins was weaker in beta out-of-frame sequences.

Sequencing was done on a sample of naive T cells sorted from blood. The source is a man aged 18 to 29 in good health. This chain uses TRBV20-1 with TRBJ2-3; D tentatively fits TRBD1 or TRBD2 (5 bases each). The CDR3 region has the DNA TGCAGTGCCACGCCGGGACCGCCCCTCGGAGATACGCAGTATTTT. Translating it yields CSATPGPPLGDTQYF.